The 19 T cell receptor beta chains below all came from one sample that was sequenced in a study of T cell responses to AZD1222 COVID-19 vaccine. TCRdb keeps only in-frame clones here, not all; method: immunoSEQ multiplex PCR. The sample includes 33,000 or so clones, around 87% seen only once; the top ten take 14%. The specimen comprised peripheral blood, sampled 28 days after the second AZD1222 dose. The receptors were gathered from an adult who received the AZD1222 COVID-19 vaccine.

J is TRBJ1-1 and V is TRBV18; D perhaps matches TRBD1 (6 bases). CDR1 KGHSH and CDR2 LQKENI come from the germline V gene. V lost 9 bases to trimming and J lost 0 bases, with 11 bases between them. The CDR3 length is 13 residues. CDR3: CASYRELNTEAFF. CDR3 bases: TGTGCCAGTTACAGGGAATTGAACACTGAAGCTTTCTTT.

The rearrangement links TRBV15 to TRBJ1-1; D possibly corresponds to TRBD1 (5 bases). Trimming removed 1 base from V and 6 bases from J, with 21 bases in between. This CDR3 has 17 residues. CDR1 and CDR2 (germline): LNHNV, YYDKDF (reference sequence). The CDR3 here is CATSRVAGRGSSSEAFF. CDR3 DNA: TGTGCCACCAGCAGAGTGGCAGGGAGAGGCTCGTCCTCTGAAGCTTTCTTT.

As for this clone: Mismatch with germline at one junction end may stem from a read error. This chain uses TRBV29-1 with TRBJ1-2; D uncertain. Per the germline V gene, CDR1 is SQVTM and CDR2 is ANQGSEA. The CDR3 is made up of 11 amino acids. DNA for the CDR3: TGCAGCGTTGAAGGTTACCCGTTTCTCCCCTTC. It is translated as CSVEGYPFLPF. The full variable domain, its missing parts supplied by reference TRBV29-1 and TRBJ1-2, is SAVISQKPSRDICQRGTSLTIQCQVDSQVTMMFWYRQQPGQSLTLIATANQGSEATYESGFVIDKFPISRPNLTFSTLTVSNMSPEDSSIYLCSVEGYPFLPFGSGTRLTVV.

The chain employs TRBV6-2 or TRBV6-3 and TRBJ2-1, with 9 bases identical to TRBD2. Unmatched junction bases numbered 11, after V lost 6 bases and J lost 8 bases. The CDR3 consists of 15 residues. Germline-derived CDR1 and CDR2 are MNHEY and SVGEGT. The CDR3 reads CASSRTGAGGDEQFF. CDR3 nucleotide sequence: TGTGCCAGCAGCCGCACTGGCGCGGGGGGGGATGAGCAGTTCTTC.

The sample holds one count of this clone. The rearrangement links TRBV20-1 to TRBJ1-6, with D uncertain. Germline V CDR1 and CDR2: DFQATT, SNEGSKA (reference sequence). Trimming left V 3 bases short and J 5 bases short, with 11 bases between. The CDR3 consists of 14 residues. The CDR3 DNA is TGCAGTGCTAGTTTGTCGCTCAATAATTCACCCCTCCACTTT. Residues: CSASLSLNNSPLHF.

The J gene is TRBJ2-3, the V gene TRBV24-1; D call uncertain. The CDR3 consists of 12 residues. Germline V lookup: CDR1 KGHDR, CDR2 SFDVKD. V was clipped by 1 base and J by 8 bases, with 6 bases between them. The CDR3: CATSDFVGTQYF. CDR3 coding DNA: TGTGCCACCAGTGATTTCGTGGGTACGCAGTATTTT.

CDR3 residues: CASSLTGGADTQYF. The CDR3 DNA reads as TGTGCCAGCAGCTTGACAGGGGGCGCAGATACGCAGTATTTT. The chain carries TRBV7-9 and TRBJ2-3, with TRBD1 identical over 10 bases. Looked up from germline, CDR1 is SEHNR and CDR2 is FQNEAQ (reference sequence). V dropped 3 bases and J dropped 4; count of bases not matched to a gene: 1. CDR3 length: 14 amino acids.

The rearrangement joins TRBV21-1 to TRBJ2-2; TRBD2 reflects the table's D call only, with no check against the DNA. TRBV21-1 is given as a pseudogene. The CDR3 contains 16 residues. The CDR3 loop is CASTLGERSRAGELFF. The CDR3 DNA sequence: TGTGCCAGCACCCTGGGAGAGAGGAGTAGGGCCGGGGAGCTGTTTTTT.

This chain joins TRBV28 and TRBJ2-4, with D possibly TRBD1 on 6 matching bases. V was shortened by 7 bases and J by 3 bases, with 10 bases between the two germline ends. Germline CDR1 MDHEN, CDR2 SYDVKM. The CDR3 has 13 residues. The CDR3 DNA sequence: TGTGCCAGCATACAGGGCGGCAAAAACATTCAGTACTTC. Protein sequence: CASIQGGKNIQYF.

The rearrangement links TRBV7-9 to TRBJ1-3, with TRBD1 matching 9 bases. CDR1 is SEHNR and CDR2 is FQNEAQ in the germline V gene (reference sequence). The V and J ends lost 1 base and 7 bases, in that order; junction bases with no gene match: 8. The CDR3 has 16 residues. The CDR3 protein is CASSLEGQGPWNTIYF. The CDR3 nucleotides read TGTGCCAGCAGCTTAGAGGGACAGGGTCCCTGGAACACCATATATTTT. The variable domain in full, with the rest retrieved from reference TRBV7-9 and TRBJ1-3, is DTGVSQNPRHKITKRGQNVTFRCDPISEHNRLYWYRQTLGQGPEFLTYFQNEAQLEKSRLLSDRFSAERPKGSFSTLEIQRTEQGDSAMYLCASSLEGQGPWNTIYFGEGSWLTVV.

The chain has TRBV28 and TRBJ2-7, with D tentatively TRBD1 or TRBD2 (5 bases each). The V end was cut by 7 bases, the J end by 6 bases, with 19 bases between. This CDR3 contains 14 residues. Germline V gene lookup returns CDR1 MDHEN and CDR2 SYDVKM. CDR3 nucleotides: TGTGCCAGCATTCTACCGGGGCCCGGGGTCGAGCAGTACTTC. Protein: CASILPGPGVEQYF.

The gene calls are TRBV28 and TRBJ2-5, with D uncertain. This CDR3 has 12 amino acids. V lost 4 bases and J lost 1, with 4 bases in between. CDR1 is MDHEN, CDR2 SYDVKM, per germline. The chain's CDR3 is CASSSVQETQYF. CDR3 sequence (DNA): TGTGCCAGCAGTTCGGTCCAAGAGACCCAGTACTTC.

This sequence joins TRBV30 and TRBJ1-6; D gene unclear. The CDR3 runs 13 residues. Trimming cost V 5 bases and J 5 bases, with 10 bases left between them. CDR1 and CDR2 from the germline V gene are GTSNPN and SVGIG (reference sequence). CDR3 DNA sequence: TGTGCCTGGGCAGAGACCGATAATTCACCCCTCCACTTT. Protein sequence: CAWAETDNSPLHF.

The CDR3 spells CASSQSYHGGGGANVLTF. Written as DNA, the CDR3 is TGTGCCAGCAGCCAATCCTACCACGGGGGCGGTGGGGCCAACGTCCTGACTTTC. The rearrangement uses TRBV3-1 (or the pseudogene TRBV3-2) and TRBJ2-6; D is perhaps TRBD1 or TRBD2 (6 bases each). V dropped 2 bases and J dropped 3 bases, with 17 bases sitting between them. Germline CDR1 is LGHDT and CDR2 is YNNKEL (reference sequence). CDR3 length: 18 amino acids.

The rearrangement links TRBV6-5 to TRBJ2-7; D perhaps matches TRBD2 (7 bases). The CDR3 covers 15 residues. Trimming cost V 6 bases and J 0 bases, with 15 bases left between them. The germline gives CDR1 MNHEY, CDR2 SVGAGI. This CDR3 is CASSGGPSSSYEQYF. For the CDR3, the DNA is TGTGCCAGCAGCGGGGGGCCCTCAAGCTCCTACGAGCAGTACTTC.

The chain uses TRBV6-5 and TRBJ1-2; no clear D gene. Germline V gene sequence: CDR1 MNHEY, CDR2 SVGAGI. Trimming pared 0 bases from V and 3 bases from J, leaving 14 bases between. The CDR3 extends over 16 amino acids. Here the CDR3 reads CASSYSIEGGHYGYTF. CDR3 sequence (DNA): TGTGCCAGCAGTTACTCGATCGAAGGCGGTCACTATGGCTACACCTTC.

This clone is a singleton in its sample. DNA for the CDR3: TGTGCCATCGCACAGGGGGCTGAGGAAAAACTGTTTTTT. It codes for CAIAQGAEEKLFF. This rearrangement joins TRBV10-3 to TRBJ1-4; the match to TRBD1 covers 9 bases. This CDR3 contains 13 residues. Germline loops: CDR1 ENHRY, CDR2 SYGVKD. With 8 bases clipped from V and 8 bases from J, the junction kept 6 bases outside the gene matches.

The chain links TRBV5-1 to TRBJ2-6; D uncertain. The CDR3 is 17 residues long. CDR1 and CDR2 from the germline V gene are SGHRS and YFSETQ. V was cut by 2 bases and J by 0 bases, with 12 bases left in between. The chain's CDR3 is CASSFAAASSGANVLTF. Here the CDR3 DNA reads TGCGCCAGCAGCTTTGCGGCGGCCTCCTCTGGGGCCAACGTCCTGACTTTC.

The chain uses TRBV16 and TRBJ1-2, with 7 bases lining up with TRBD1. V trimming: 3 bases; J trimming: 4 bases; junction bases outside the gene matches: 5. The germline CDR1 and CDR2 sequences are KGHSY and FQNENV. The CDR3 runs 14 residues. The CDR3 is CASSHMDRPYGYTF. The DNA of the CDR3 is TGTGCCAGCAGCCACATGGACAGGCCCTATGGCTACACCTTC.